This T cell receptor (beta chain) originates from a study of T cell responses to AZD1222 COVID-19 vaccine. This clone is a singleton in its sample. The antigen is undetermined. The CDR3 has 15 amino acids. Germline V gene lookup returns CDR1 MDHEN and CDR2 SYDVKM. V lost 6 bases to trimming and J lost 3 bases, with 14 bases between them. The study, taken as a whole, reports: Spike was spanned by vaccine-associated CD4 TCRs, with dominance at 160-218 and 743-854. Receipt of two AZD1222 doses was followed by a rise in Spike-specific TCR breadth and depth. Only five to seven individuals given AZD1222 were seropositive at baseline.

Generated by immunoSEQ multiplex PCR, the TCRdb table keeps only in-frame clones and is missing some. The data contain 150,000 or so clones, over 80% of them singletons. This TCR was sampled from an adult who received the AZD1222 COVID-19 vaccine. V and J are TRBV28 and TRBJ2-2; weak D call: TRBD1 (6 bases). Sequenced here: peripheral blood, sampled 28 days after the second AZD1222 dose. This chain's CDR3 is CASRAYRADTGELFF. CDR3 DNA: TGTGCCAGCAGGGCCTACAGGGCGGACACCGGGGAGCTGTTTTTT.